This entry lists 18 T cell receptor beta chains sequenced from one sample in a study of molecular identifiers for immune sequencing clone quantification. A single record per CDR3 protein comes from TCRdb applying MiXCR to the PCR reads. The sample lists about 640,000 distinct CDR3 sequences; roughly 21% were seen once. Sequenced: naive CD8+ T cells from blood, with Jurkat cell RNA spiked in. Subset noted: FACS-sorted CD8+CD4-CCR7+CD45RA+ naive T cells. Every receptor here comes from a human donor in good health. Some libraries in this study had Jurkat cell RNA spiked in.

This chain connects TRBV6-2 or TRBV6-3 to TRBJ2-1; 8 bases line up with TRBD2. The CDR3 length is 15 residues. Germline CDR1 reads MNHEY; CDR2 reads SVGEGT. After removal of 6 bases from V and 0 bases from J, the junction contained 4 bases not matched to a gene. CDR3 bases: TGTGCCAGCAGACCGACTAGCGACTCCTACAATGAGCAGTTCTTC. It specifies CASRPTSDSYNEQFF.

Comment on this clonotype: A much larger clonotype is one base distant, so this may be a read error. The CDR3 protein is CASSSGQGQYEQYF. In DNA form, the CDR3 reads TGCGCCAGCAGCTCCGGACAGGGGCAATACGAGCAGTACTTC. The rearrangement uses TRBV4-1 and TRBJ2-7, with 9 bases aligning to TRBD1. The CDR3 is 14 amino acids. Germline V lookup: CDR1 MGHRA, CDR2 YSYEKL. V lost 5 bases to trimming and J lost 4 bases; unmatched junction nucleotides: 6.

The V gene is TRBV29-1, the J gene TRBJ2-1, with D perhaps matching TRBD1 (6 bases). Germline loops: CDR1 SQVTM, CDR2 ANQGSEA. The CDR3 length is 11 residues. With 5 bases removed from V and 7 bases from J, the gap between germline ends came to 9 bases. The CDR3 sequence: CSVQQGNEQFF. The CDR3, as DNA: TGCAGCGTTCAACAGGGTAATGAGCAGTTCTTC.

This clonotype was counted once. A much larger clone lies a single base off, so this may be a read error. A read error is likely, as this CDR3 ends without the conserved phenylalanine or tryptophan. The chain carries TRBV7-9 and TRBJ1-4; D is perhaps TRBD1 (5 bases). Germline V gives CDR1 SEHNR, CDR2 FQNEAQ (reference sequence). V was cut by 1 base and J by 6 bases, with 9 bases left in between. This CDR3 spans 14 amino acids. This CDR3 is CASSLDTGDEKLFL. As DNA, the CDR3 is TGTGCCAGCAGCTTAGACACGGGGGATGAAAAACTGTTTCTT.

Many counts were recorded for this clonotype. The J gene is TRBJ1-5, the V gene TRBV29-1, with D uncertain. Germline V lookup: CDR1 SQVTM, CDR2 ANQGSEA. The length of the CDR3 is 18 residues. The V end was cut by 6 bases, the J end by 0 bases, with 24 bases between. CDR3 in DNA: TGCAGCGTGCCAGTGTTACTCGCGGGGAAACATAGCAATCAGCCCCAGCATTTT. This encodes CSVPVLLAGKHSNQPQHF.

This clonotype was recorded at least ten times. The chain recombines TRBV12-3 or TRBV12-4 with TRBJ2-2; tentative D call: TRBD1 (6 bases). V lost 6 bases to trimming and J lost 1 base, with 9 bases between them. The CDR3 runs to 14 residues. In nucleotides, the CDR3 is TGTGCCAGCAGCCGGGACAAGAACACCGGGGAGCTGTTTTTT. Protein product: CASSRDKNTGELFF.

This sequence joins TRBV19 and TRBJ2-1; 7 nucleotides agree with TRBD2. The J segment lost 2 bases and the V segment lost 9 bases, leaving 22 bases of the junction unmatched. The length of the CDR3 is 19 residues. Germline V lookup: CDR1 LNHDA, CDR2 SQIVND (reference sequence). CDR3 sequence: CASADGRAGESDPYNEQFF. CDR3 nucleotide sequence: TGTGCCAGCGCTGACGGACGGGCGGGAGAATCTGACCCCTACAATGAGCAGTTCTTC.

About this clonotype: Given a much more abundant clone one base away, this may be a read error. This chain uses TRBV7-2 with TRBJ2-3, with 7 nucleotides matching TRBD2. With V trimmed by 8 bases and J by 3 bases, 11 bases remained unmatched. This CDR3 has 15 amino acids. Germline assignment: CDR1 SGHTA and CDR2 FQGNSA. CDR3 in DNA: TGTGCCAGCTGCCCCAGCGGGGTAGGGACAGATACGCAGTATTTT. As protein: CASCPSGVGTDTQYF.

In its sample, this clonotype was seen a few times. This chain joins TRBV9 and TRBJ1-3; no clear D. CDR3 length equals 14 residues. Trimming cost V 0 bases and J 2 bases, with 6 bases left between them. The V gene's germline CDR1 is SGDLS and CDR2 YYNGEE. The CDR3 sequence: CASSVARPGNTIYF. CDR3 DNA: TGTGCCAGCAGCGTAGCCAGGCCTGGAAACACCATATATTTT.

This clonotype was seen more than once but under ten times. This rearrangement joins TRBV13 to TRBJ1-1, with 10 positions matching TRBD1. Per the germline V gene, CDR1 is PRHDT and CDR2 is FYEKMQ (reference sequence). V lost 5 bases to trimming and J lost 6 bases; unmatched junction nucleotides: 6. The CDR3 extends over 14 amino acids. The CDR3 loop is CASSPGTGVSEAFF. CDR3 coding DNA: TGTGCCAGCAGCCCCGGGACAGGGGTTTCTGAAGCTTTCTTT.

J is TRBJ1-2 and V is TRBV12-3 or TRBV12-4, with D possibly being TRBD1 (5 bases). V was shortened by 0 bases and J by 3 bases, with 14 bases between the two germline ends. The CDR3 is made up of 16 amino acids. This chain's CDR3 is CASSLAPVVGDYGYTF. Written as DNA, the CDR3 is TGTGCCAGCAGTTTAGCCCCGGTGGTAGGGGACTATGGCTACACCTTC.

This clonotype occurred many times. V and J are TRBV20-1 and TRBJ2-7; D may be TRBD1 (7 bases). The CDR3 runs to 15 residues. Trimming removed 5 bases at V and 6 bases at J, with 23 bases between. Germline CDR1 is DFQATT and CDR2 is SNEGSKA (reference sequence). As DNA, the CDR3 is TGCAGTGCTTTCTGGACAGGAGGGGCGATCGGCGAGCAGTACTTC. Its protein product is CSAFWTGGAIGEQYF.

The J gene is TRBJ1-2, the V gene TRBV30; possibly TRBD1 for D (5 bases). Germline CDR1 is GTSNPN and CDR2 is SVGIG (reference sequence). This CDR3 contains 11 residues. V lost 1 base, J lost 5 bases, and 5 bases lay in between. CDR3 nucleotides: TGTGCCTGGAGTGAGGGGTATGGCTACACCTTC. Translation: CAWSEGYGYTF. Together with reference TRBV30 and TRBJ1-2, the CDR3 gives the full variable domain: SQTIHQWPATLVQPVGSPLSLECTVEGTSNPNLYWYRQAAGRGLQLLFYSVGIGQISSEVPQNLSASRPQDRQFILSSKKLLLSDSGFYLCAWSEGYGYTFGSGTRLTVV.

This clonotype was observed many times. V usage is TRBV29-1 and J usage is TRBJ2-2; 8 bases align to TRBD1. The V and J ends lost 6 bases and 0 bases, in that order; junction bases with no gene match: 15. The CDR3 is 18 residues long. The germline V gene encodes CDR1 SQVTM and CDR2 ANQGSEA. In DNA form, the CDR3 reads TGCAGCGTGAACGATCAGGGGGCGCTTAATCCGAACACCGGGGAGCTGTTTTTT. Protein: CSVNDQGALNPNTGELFF.

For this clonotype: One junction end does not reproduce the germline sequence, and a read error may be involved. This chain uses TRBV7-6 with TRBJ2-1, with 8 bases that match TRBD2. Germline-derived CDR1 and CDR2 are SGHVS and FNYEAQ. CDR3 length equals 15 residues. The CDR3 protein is CASSPGGAVWNGQFF. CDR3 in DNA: TGTGCCAGCAGCCCCGGGGGGGCCGTTTGGAATGGGCAGTTCTTC. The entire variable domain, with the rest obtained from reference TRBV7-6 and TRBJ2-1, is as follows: GAGVSQSPRYKVTKRGQDVALRCDPISGHVSLYWYRQALGQGPEFLTYFNYEAQQDKSGLPNDRFSAERPEGSISTLTIQRTEQRDSAMYRCASSPGGAVWNGQFFGPGTRLTVL.

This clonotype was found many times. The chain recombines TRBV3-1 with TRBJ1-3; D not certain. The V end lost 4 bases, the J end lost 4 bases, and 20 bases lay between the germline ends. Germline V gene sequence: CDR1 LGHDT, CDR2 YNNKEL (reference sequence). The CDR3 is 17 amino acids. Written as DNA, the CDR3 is TGTGCCAGCAGCCTAAAGACCCGACCTATCTCCGGAAACACCATATATTTT. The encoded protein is CASSLKTRPISGNTIYF.

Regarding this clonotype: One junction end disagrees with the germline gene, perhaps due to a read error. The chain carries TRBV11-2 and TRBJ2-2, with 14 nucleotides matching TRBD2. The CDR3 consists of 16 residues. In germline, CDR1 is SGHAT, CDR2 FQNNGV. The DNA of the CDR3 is TGTGCCAGCAACCAAGGGACTAGCGGGAGTGCCGGGGGGCTGTTTTTT. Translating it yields CASNQGTSGSAGGLFF.

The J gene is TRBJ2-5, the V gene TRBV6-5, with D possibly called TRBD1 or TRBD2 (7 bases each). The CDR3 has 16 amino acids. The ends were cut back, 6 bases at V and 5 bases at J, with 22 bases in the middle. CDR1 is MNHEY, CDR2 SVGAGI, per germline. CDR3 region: CASSPGGGGAGETQYF. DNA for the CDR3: TGTGCCAGCAGCCCAGGGGGGGGGGGGGCCGGGGAGACCCAGTACTTC.